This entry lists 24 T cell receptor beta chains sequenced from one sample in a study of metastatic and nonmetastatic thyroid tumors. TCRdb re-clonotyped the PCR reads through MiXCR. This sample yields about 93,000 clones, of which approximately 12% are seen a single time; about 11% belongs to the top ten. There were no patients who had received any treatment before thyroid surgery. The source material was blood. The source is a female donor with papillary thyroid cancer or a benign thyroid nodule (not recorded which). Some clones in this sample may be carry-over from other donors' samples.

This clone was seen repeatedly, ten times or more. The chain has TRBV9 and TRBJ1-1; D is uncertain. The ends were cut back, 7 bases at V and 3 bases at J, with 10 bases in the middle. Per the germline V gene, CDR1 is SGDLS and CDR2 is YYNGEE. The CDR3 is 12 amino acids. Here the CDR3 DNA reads TGTGCCAGCGCCCCGATGGACACTGAAGCTTTCTTT. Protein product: CASAPMDTEAFF.

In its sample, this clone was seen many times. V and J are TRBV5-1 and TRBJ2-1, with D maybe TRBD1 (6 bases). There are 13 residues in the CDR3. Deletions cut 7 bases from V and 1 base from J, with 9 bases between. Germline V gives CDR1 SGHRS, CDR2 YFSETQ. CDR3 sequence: CASYRDSYNEQFF. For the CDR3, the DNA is TGCGCCAGCTACAGGGATTCCTACAATGAGCAGTTCTTC.

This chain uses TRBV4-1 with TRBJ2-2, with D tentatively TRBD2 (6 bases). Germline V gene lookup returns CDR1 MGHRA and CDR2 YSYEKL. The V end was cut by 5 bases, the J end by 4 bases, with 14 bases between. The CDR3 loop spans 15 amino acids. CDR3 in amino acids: CASSSSADGTGELFF. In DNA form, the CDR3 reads TGCGCCAGCAGCTCTAGCGCGGATGGCACCGGGGAGCTGTTTTTT.

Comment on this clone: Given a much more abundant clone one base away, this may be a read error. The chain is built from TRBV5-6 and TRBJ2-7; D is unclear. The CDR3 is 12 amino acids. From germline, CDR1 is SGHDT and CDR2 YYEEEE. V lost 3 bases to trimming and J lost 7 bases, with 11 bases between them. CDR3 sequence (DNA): TGTGCCAGCAGCTCGTTTCGCCTGGAGCAGTACTTC. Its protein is CASSSFRLEQYF.

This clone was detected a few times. CDR3 in DNA: TGTGCCAGCCGCGGCCCGGGGGAAGATACGCAGTATTTT. Translating gives CASRGPGEDTQYF. J is TRBJ2-3 and V is TRBV19, with D possibly matching TRBD2 (6 bases). Germline CDR1 and CDR2: LNHDA and SQIVND (reference sequence). Trimming left V 9 bases short and J 5 bases short, with 15 bases between. The CDR3 loop spans 13 amino acids. Filled out from reference TRBV19 and TRBJ2-3, the complete variable domain reads DGGITQSPKYLFRKEGQNVTLSCEQNLNHDAMYWYRQDPGQGLRLIYYSQIVNDFQKGDIAEGYSVSREKKESFPLTVTSAQKNPTAFYLCASRGPGEDTQYFGPGTRLTVL.

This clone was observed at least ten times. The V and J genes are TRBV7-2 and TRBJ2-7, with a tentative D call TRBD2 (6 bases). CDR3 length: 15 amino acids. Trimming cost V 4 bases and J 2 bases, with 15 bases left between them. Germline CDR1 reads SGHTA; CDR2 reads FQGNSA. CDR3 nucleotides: TGTGCCAGCAGCTCAAGAAGGGACTCCCCCTACGAGCAGTACTTC. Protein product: CASSSRRDSPYEQYF.

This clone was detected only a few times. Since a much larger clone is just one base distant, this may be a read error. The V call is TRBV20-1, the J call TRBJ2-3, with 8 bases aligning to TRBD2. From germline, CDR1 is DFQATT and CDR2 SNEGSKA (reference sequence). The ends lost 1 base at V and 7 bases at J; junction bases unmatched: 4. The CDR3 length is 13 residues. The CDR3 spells CSARVSGKYTQYF. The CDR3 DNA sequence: TGCAGTGCTAGAGTTAGCGGGAAGTATACGCAGTATTTT.

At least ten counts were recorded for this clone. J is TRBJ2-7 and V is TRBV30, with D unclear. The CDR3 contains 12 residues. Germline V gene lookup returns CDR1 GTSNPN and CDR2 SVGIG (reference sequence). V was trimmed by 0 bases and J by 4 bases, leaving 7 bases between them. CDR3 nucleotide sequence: TGTGCCTGGAGTGTGGGTTTATACGAGCAGTACTTC. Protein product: CAWSVGLYEQYF.

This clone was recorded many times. CDR3 region: CASREPGNTIYF. The DNA of the CDR3 is TGTGCCAGCAGGGAGCCCGGAAACACCATATATTTT. The J gene is TRBJ1-3, the V gene TRBV7-9, with no clear D. Germline CDR1 SEHNR, CDR2 FQNEAQ (reference sequence). Trimming took off 6 bases at V and 4 bases at J, with 7 bases between the two ends. The CDR3 runs to 12 residues.

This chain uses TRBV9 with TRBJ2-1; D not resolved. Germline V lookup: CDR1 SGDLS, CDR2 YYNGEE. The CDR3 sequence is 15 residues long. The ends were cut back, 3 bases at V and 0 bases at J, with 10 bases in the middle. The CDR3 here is CASSERGNSYNEQFF. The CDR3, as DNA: TGTGCCAGCAGCGAGAGAGGAAACTCCTACAATGAGCAGTTCTTC.

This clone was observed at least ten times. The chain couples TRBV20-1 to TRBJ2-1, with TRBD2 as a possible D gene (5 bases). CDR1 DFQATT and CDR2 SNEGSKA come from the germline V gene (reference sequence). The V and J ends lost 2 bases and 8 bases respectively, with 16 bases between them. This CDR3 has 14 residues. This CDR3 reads CSARIDGSFDEQFF. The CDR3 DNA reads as TGCAGTGCTAGAATAGATGGGAGTTTCGATGAGCAGTTCTTC.

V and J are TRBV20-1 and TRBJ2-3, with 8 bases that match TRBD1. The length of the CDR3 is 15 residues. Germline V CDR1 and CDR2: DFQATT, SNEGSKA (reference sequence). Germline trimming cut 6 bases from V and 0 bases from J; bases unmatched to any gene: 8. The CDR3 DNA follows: TGCAGTGCCCCAGAGTACAGGGGGAGCACAGATACGCAGTATTTT. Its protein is CSAPEYRGSTDTQYF.

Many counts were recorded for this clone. The CDR3 loop is CASSGGTKGLWSSYNEQFF. CDR3 bases: TGCGCCAGCAGCGGCGGGACAAAGGGGCTTTGGAGCTCCTACAATGAGCAGTTCTTC. The chain carries TRBV5-1 and TRBJ2-1, with D perhaps being TRBD1 or TRBD2 (6 bases each). This CDR3 has 19 residues. V dropped 4 bases and J dropped 0 bases, with 23 bases sitting between them. Germline V gives CDR1 SGHRS, CDR2 YFSETQ.

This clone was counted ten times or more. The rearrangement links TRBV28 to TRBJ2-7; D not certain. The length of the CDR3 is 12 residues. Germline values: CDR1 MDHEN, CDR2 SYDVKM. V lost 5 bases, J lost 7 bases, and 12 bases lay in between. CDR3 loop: CASSTGLQEQYF. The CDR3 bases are TGTGCCAGCAGTACCGGGCTCCAGGAGCAGTACTTC. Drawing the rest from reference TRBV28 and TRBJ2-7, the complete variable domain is DVKVTQSSRYLVKRTGEKVFLECVQDMDHENMFWYRQDPGLGLRLIYFSYDVKMKEKGDIPEGYSVSREKKERFSLILESASTNQTSMYLCASSTGLQEQYFGPGTRLTVT.

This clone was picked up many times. The CDR3 sequence is CASSFDRPLNTEAFF. The CDR3 nucleotides read TGTGCCAGCAGTTTCGACCGACCGCTGAACACTGAAGCTTTCTTT. This chain joins TRBV28 and TRBJ1-1; no definite D call. This CDR3 has 15 amino acids. V shed 3 bases and J shed 0 bases, with 11 bases lying between them. Germline loops: CDR1 MDHEN, CDR2 SYDVKM.

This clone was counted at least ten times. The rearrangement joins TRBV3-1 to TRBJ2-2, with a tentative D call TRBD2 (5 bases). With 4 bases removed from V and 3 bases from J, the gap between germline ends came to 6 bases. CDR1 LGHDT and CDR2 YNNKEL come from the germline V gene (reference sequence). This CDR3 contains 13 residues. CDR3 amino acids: CASSPRDTGELFF. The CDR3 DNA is TGTGCCAGCAGCCCGAGGGACACCGGGGAGCTGTTTTTT.

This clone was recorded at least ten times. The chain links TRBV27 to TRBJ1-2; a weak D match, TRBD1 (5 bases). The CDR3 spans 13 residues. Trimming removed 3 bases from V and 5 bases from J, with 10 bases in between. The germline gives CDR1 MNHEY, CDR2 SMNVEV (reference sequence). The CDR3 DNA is TGTGCCAGCAGTTTCAGGGTAGGGTATGGCTACACCTTC. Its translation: CASSFRVGYGYTF.

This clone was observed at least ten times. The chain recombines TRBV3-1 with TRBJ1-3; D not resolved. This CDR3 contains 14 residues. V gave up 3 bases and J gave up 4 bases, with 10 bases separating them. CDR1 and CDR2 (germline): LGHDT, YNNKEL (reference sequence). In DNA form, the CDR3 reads TGTGCCAGCAGCCAGCGCGGAGAGGGAAACACCATATATTTT. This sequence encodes CASSQRGEGNTIYF.

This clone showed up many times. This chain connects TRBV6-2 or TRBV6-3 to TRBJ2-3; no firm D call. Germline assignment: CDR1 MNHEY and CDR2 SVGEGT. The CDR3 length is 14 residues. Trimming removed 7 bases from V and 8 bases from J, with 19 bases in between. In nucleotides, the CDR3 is TGTGCCAGCACCCTCAGGACCAGCGCAGTTACGCAGTATTTT. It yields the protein CASTLRTSAVTQYF.

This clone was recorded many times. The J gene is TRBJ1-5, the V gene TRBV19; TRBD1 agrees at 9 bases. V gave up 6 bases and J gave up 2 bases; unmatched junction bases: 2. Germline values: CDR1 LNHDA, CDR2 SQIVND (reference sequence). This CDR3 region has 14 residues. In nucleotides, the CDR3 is TGTGCCAGTAGGGACAGGGGCGGCAATCAGCCCCAGCATTTT. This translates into CASRDRGGNQPQHF.

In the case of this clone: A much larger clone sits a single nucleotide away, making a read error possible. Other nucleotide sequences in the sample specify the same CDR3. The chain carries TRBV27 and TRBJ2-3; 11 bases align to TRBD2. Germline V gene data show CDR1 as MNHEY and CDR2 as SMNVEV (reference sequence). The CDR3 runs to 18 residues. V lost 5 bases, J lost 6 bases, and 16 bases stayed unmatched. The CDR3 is CASSGGGTSGRARDTQYF. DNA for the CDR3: TGTGCCAGCAGTGGAGGCGGGACTAGCGGTAGGGCCAGGGATACGCAGTATTTT.

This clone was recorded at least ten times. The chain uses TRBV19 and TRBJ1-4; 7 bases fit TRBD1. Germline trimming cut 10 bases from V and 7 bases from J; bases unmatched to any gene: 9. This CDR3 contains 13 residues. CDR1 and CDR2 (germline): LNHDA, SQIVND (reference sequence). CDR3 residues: CATAGTVGEKLFF. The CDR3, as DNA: TGTGCCACCGCCGGGACAGTTGGTGAAAAACTGTTTTTT.

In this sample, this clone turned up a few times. DNA for the CDR3: TGTGCCAGCAGCTTAGGTTTCGATGAGCAGTTCTTC. This codes for CASSLGFDEQFF. J is TRBJ2-1 and V is TRBV13; no firm D call. Trimming removed 0 bases at V and 8 bases at J, with 5 bases between. The length of the CDR3 is 12 residues. Germline CDR1 and CDR2: PRHDT and FYEKMQ (reference sequence). Filled out from reference TRBV13 and TRBJ2-1, the complete variable domain reads AAGVIQSPRHLIKEKRETATLKCYPIPRHDTVYWYQQGPGQDPQFLISFYEKMQSDKGSIPDRFSAQQFSDYHSELNMSSLELGDSALYFCASSLGFDEQFFGPGTRLTVL.

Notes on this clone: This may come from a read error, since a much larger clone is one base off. CDR3 amino acids: CASSPSRWGQGEYGYTF. CDR3 nucleotide sequence: TGTGCCAGCAGCCCAAGTAGGTGGGGACAGGGTGAATATGGCTACACCTTC. V usage is TRBV11-1 and J usage is TRBJ1-2; 9 bases agree with TRBD1. Germline V lookup: CDR1 SGHAT, CDR2 FQDESV (reference sequence). The ends lost 5 bases at V and 5 bases at J; junction bases unmatched: 15. This CDR3 is built from 17 residues.